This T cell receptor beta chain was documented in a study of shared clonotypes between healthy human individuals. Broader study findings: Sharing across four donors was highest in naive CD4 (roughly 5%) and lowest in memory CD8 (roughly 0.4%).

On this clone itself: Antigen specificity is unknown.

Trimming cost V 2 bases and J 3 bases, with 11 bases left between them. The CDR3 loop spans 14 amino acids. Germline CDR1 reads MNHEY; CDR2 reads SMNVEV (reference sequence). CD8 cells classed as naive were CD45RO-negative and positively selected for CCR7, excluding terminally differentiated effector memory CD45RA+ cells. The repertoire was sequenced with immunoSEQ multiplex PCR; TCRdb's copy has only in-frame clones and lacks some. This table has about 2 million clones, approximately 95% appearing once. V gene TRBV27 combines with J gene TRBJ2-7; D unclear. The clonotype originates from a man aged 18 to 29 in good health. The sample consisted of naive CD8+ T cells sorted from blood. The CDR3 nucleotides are TGTGCCAGCAGTTTAGACGGCAGAAACTACGAGCAGTACTTC. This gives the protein CASSLDGRNYEQYF.